Below, 25 T cell receptor beta chains from the same sample are listed, as sequenced in a study of blood T cell repertoires in COVID-19. Sequencing used immunoSEQ multiplex PCR; TCRdb keeps in-frame clones, though not all of them. The sample records about 220,000 clones, about 87% being singletons. The sequenced sample consisted of PBMCs or T cells enriched from blood (not recorded which). Receptor source: a woman in her twenties or thirties who had recovered from COVID-19.

The chain is built from TRBV4-2 and TRBJ2-5, with a tentative D call TRBD2 (6 bases). The CDR3 loop spans 14 amino acids. V lost 3 bases to trimming and J lost 4 bases, with 12 bases between them. CDR1 is LGHNA, CDR2 YNFKEQ, per germline. CDR3 sequence: CASSQGGNAETQYF. The CDR3 DNA is TGTGCCAGCAGCCAGGGGGGTAACGCAGAGACCCAGTACTTC.

This chain connects TRBV29-1 to TRBJ1-1; D is perhaps TRBD1 (6 bases). The CDR3 sequence is 11 residues long. Germline-derived CDR1 and CDR2 are SQVTM and ANQGSEA. V was pared by 6 bases and J by 10 bases, with 15 bases between. CDR3 loop: CSVLFRDTAFF. DNA of the CDR3: TGCAGCGTGTTATTCCGGGACACAGCTTTCTTT. The whole variable domain, remainder taken from reference TRBV29-1 and TRBJ1-1, is SAVISQKPSRDICQRGTSLTIQCQVDSQVTMMFWYRQQPGQSLTLIATANQGSEATYESGFVIDKFPISRPNLTFSTLTVSNMSPEDSSIYLCSVLFRDTAFFGQGTRLTVV.

The chain is built from TRBV10-3 and TRBJ1-2; a weak D match, TRBD1 (6 bases). CDR1 ENHRY and CDR2 SYGVKD come from the germline V gene. This CDR3 region has 13 residues. Trimming took 10 bases from V and 2 from J, leaving 14 bases between them. CDR3 sequence reads: CATLPGGNYGYTF. CDR3 in DNA: TGTGCCACCCTACCGGGGGGCAACTATGGCTACACCTTC.

The rearrangement joins TRBV6-5 to TRBJ1-3; D not resolved. V was shortened by 6 bases and J by 4 bases, with 10 bases between the two germline ends. Germline CDR1 MNHEY, CDR2 SVGAGI. The CDR3 totals 13 residues. The CDR3 loop is CASSADTGNTIYF. CDR3 in DNA: TGTGCCAGCAGCGCTGATACAGGAAACACCATATATTTT.

Here the CDR3 reads CASSGDYNEQFF. DNA of the CDR3: TGTGCCAGCAGTGGCGACTACAATGAGCAGTTCTTC. The chain links TRBV6-1 to TRBJ2-1, with D hard to call. Germline values: CDR1 MNHNS, CDR2 SASEGT. The V gene lost 4 bases and the J gene lost 3 bases, with 4 bases spanning the gap. The length of the CDR3 is 12 residues.

This clone showed up just once. V is TRBV7-2 and J is TRBJ2-7; D gene ambiguous. The germline CDR1 and CDR2 sequences are SGHTA and FQGNSA. The CDR3 has 14 residues. V was clipped by 4 bases and J by 0 bases, with 10 bases between them. CDR3 sequence reads: CASSSGRSSYEQYF. CDR3 in DNA: TGTGCCAGCAGCTCAGGCCGAAGCTCCTACGAGCAGTACTTC.

This clone was recorded a few times. The CDR3 reads CASSAAGTSAGYEQYF. CDR3 sequence (DNA): TGTGCCAGCAGCGCGGCCGGGACTAGCGCCGGATACGAGCAGTACTTC. The chain employs TRBV7-2 and TRBJ2-7, with TRBD2 identical over 10 bases. V was pared by 5 bases and J by 4 bases, with 11 bases of the junction left unmatched. Germline loops: CDR1 SGHTA, CDR2 FQGNSA. The CDR3 consists of 16 residues.

Worth noting for this clone: The identical CDR3 is also encoded by other nucleotide sequences in the sample. J is TRBJ1-1 and V is TRBV6-2 or TRBV6-3; 7 bases are a match to TRBD1. Unmatched junction bases numbered 2, after V lost 2 bases and J lost 5 bases. The germline CDR1 and CDR2 sequences are MNHEY and SVGEGT. The CDR3 loop spans 13 amino acids. This CDR3 is CASSYEDRTEAFF. The CDR3 nucleotides read TGTGCCAGCAGTTACGAGGACAGGACTGAAGCTTTCTTT.

The count of this clone is one. The chain couples TRBV7-9 to TRBJ1-1; D uncertain. The CDR3 is 17 amino acids. V was trimmed by 0 bases and J by 5 bases, leaving 19 bases between them. Germline loops: CDR1 SEHNR, CDR2 FQNEAQ (reference sequence). The CDR3, as DNA: TGTGCCAGCAGCTTAGCGTCCGGGGATCTCCAAGGTACTGAAGCTTTCTTT. Protein: CASSLASGDLQGTEAFF.

This clone has more than one count but fewer than ten. The gene calls are TRBV15 and TRBJ2-1, with TRBD1 identical over 7 bases. This CDR3 comprises 17 residues. Germline V gene sequence: CDR1 LNHNV, CDR2 YYDKDF (reference sequence). The ends lost 4 bases at V and 7 bases at J; junction bases unmatched: 16. CDR3 nucleotide sequence: TGTGCCACCAGCAAAGGACCCGAGACAGGGAACTGGAATGAGCAGTTCTTC. It translates to CATSKGPETGNWNEQFF.

The rearrangement uses TRBV7-6 and TRBJ1-2; TRBD1 aligns across 11 bases. With 5 bases clipped from V and 8 bases from J, the junction kept 4 bases outside the gene matches. This CDR3 comprises 13 residues. Germline loops: CDR1 SGHVS, CDR2 FNYEAQ. The CDR3 DNA reads TGTGCCAGCAGCAGGGACAGGGGGAAGGGCTACACCTTC. This translates into CASSRDRGKGYTF. Together with reference TRBV7-6 and TRBJ1-2, the CDR3 gives the full variable domain: GAGVSQSPRYKVTKRGQDVALRCDPISGHVSLYWYRQALGQGPEFLTYFNYEAQQDKSGLPNDRFSAERPEGSISTLTIQRTEQRDSAMYRCASSRDRGKGYTFGSGTRLTVV.

This chain uses TRBV7-9 with TRBJ1-4, with a possible D match to TRBD1 (5 bases). The ends were cut back, 0 bases at V and 4 bases at J, with 9 bases in the middle. The CDR3 runs 15 residues. Germline V gene data show CDR1 as SEHNR and CDR2 as FQNEAQ (reference sequence). The CDR3 loop is CASSLARGFNEKLFF. In DNA form, the CDR3 reads TGTGCCAGCAGCTTAGCAAGGGGCTTTAATGAAAAACTGTTTTTT.

The chain recombines TRBV6-2 or TRBV6-3 with TRBJ2-5; D is perhaps TRBD2 (7 bases). The CDR3 has 17 amino acids. Trimming removed 3 bases at V and 2 bases at J, with 19 bases between. CDR1 is MNHEY, CDR2 SVGEGT, per germline. The CDR3 bases are TGTGCCAGCAGTTATGGTCCTCCGCGGGGGCGACAAGAGACCCAGTACTTC. This codes for CASSYGPPRGRQETQYF.

The V call is TRBV5-1, the J call TRBJ2-5; possible D gene TRBD2, 5 bases. The V gene's germline CDR1 is SGHRS and CDR2 YFSETQ. CDR3 length: 16 residues. The V end lost 4 bases, the J end lost 9 bases, and 25 bases lay between the germline ends. The CDR3 bases are TGCGCCAGCAGCACCACCCCTTTAGTCACGAACGGGGCCCAGTACTTC. Translating gives CASSTTPLVTNGAQYF.

The chain is built from TRBV4-3 and TRBJ1-6, with D tentatively TRBD1 (5 bases). Between the trimmed V and J ends, which lost 6 bases and 10 bases, there was a span of 19 bases. From germline, CDR1 is LGHNA and CDR2 YSLEER. CDR3 length equals 15 residues. CDR3 region: CASSRDTGQMSPLHF. CDR3 nucleotides: TGCGCCAGCAGTCGTGATACAGGCCAGATGTCACCCCTCCACTTT.

This CDR3 reads CASKEQPKNIQYF. CDR3 DNA sequence: TGTGCCAGCAAGGAACAGCCTAAAAACATTCAGTACTTC. The chain employs TRBV2 and TRBJ2-4; D is ambiguous. Deletions cut 7 bases from V and 4 bases from J, with 11 bases between. CDR1 SNHLY and CDR2 FYNNEI come from the germline V gene. The CDR3 runs 13 residues.

This chain joins TRBV2 and TRBJ2-3, with TRBD2 as a possible D gene (6 bases). The V and J ends lost 4 bases and 4 bases respectively, with 18 bases between them. The CDR3 extends over 16 amino acids. CDR1 SNHLY and CDR2 FYNNEI come from the germline V gene. In DNA, the CDR3 is TGTGCCAGCAGTGGTGAGTCGGGGGTGAGGGCAGATACGCAGTATTTT. It is translated as CASSGESGVRADTQYF.

The CDR3 nucleotides read TGTGCCAGCATGCGGATCCGGGACTGGACCGTGGGGGATACGCAGTATTTT. As protein: CASMRIRDWTVGDTQYF. The chain carries TRBV21-1 and TRBJ2-3; the table's D gene call, TRBD2, was not cross checked with the DNA. TRBV21-1 is a known pseudogene. This CDR3 region has 17 residues.

This chain uses TRBV3-1 (or the pseudogene TRBV3-2) with TRBJ2-2; D call uncertain. CDR1 is LGHDT and CDR2 is YNNKEL in the germline V gene (reference sequence). V dropped 1 base and J dropped 3 bases, with 12 bases sitting between them. The CDR3 runs to 16 residues. CDR3 nucleotide sequence: TGTGCCAGCAGCCAAGCGCGTGAAGCTTACACCGGGGAGCTGTTTTTT. This translates into CASSQAREAYTGELFF.

V is TRBV15 and J is TRBJ2-1; no clear D. The germline V gene encodes CDR1 LNHNV and CDR2 YYDKDF (reference sequence). Trimming removed 4 bases from V and 3 bases from J, with 4 bases in between. This CDR3 region has 12 residues. The CDR3 protein is CATSIGYNEQFF. The CDR3 nucleotides read TGTGCCACCAGCATCGGCTACAATGAGCAGTTCTTC. The full variable domain, completed using reference TRBV15 and TRBJ2-1, is DAMVIQNPRYQVTQFGKPVTLSCSQTLNHNVMYWYQQKSSQAPKLLFHYYDKDFNNEADTPDNFQSRRPNTSFCFLDIRSPGLGDTAMYLCATSIGYNEQFFGPGTRLTVL.

The CDR3 sequence: CASSHPVNTEAFF. The CDR3 nucleotides are TGCGCCAGCAGCCATCCGGTCAACACTGAAGCTTTCTTT. This sequence joins TRBV4-1 and TRBJ1-1; no clear D. The CDR3 is 13 residues long. Germline V gene data show CDR1 as MGHRA and CDR2 as YSYEKL. Trimming pared 3 bases from V and 2 bases from J, leaving 7 bases between.

J is TRBJ1-2 and V is TRBV12-3 or TRBV12-4; 9 bases agree with TRBD1. There are 13 residues in the CDR3. The J segment lost 6 bases and the V segment lost 8 bases, leaving 7 bases of the junction unmatched. CDR3 in DNA: TGTGCCAGCGTATCCGGGACAGGGAATGGCTACACCTTC. It is translated as CASVSGTGNGYTF.

This chain connects TRBV29-1 to TRBJ2-7; 7 bases are shared with TRBD2. Trimming removed 6 bases from V and 3 bases from J; junction bases left unmatched: 2. The CDR3 sequence is 11 residues long. Looked up from germline, CDR1 is SQVTM and CDR2 is ANQGSEA. The CDR3 spells CSVGDYYEQYF. For the CDR3, the DNA is TGCAGCGTCGGGGACTACTACGAGCAGTACTTC.

This chain uses TRBV9 with TRBJ2-1; 8 bases line up with TRBD1. Germline V lookup: CDR1 SGDLS, CDR2 YYNGEE. The CDR3 contains 15 residues. Trimming took 4 bases from V and 6 from J; bases not matched to a gene: 9. CDR3 sequence (DNA): TGTGCCAGCAGCCCCCGACAGGGGAGTCCCAATGAGCAGTTCTTC. Residues: CASSPRQGSPNEQFF.

The chain carries TRBV29-1 and TRBJ2-1; 13 bases are shared with TRBD2. Unmatched junction bases numbered 6, after V lost 6 bases and J lost 10 bases. The CDR3 has 13 amino acids. The germline V gene encodes CDR1 SQVTM and CDR2 ANQGSEA. CDR3 coding DNA: TGCAGCGTCGGACTAGCGGGGGACGGGGAGCAGTTCTTC. This gives the protein CSVGLAGDGEQFF.